The clone carrying this TCR beta chain was counted at least ten times. Antigen: not known. This entry is derived from a study of response to subunit inactivated influenza vaccine. Study results and limitations: Authors suggested few new T cells are recruited by each seasonal influenza vaccination.

Trimming removed 0 bases from V and 3 bases from J, with 12 bases in between. The V gene's germline CDR1 is SQVTM and CDR2 ANQGSEA. The CDR3 is made up of 15 amino acids. TCRdb reprocessed the RT-PCR reads with MiXCR, giving one entry per CDR3 protein. The sample has roughly 190,000 distinct CDR3 sequences, 14% seen once; the top ten hold roughly 26%. The material sequenced was CD8+ T cells sorted from PBMCs, taken 5 days after vaccination. J is TRBJ1-3 and V is TRBV29-1; D unresolved. The TCR was taken from a man in his fifties who received an inactivated influenza vaccine. In DNA form, the CDR3 reads TGCAGCGTTGAAGATCTCGGAACGGGTGGAAACACCATATATTTT. It translates to CSVEDLGTGGNTIYF.